This TCR beta chain was recorded in a study of blood T cell repertoires in COVID-19. Overall study context: Samples of COVID-19 (acute and convalescent) were obtained from the United States, Italy and Spain. From T cells, B-cell-depleted T cells, or PBMCs came the material, which was cDNA or gDNA.

CDR3 length equals 15 residues. Germline CDR1 DFQATT, CDR2 SNEGSKA (reference sequence). V lost 3 bases and J lost 4; bases outside the gene matches: 7. In the study's own analysis: It was from reference gene primer amplification that nucleated cell counts were estimated. TCRdb keeps only in-frame clones here, not all; method: immunoSEQ multiplex PCR. Clone size and V and J calls were adopted from that table, with D and trimming inferred from the DNA. Among more than 45,000 clones listed, roughly 85% were seen once. The origin of this receptor is a man older than 75 with acute or convalescent COVID-19. Sequenced input: peripheral blood. The chain combines TRBV20-1 with TRBJ2-2, with 8 nucleotides matching TRBD1. CDR3 in amino acids: CSASRTGLGTGELFF. CDR3 bases: TGCAGTGCTAGTAGGACAGGGCTTGGCACCGGGGAGCTGTTTTTT.